The source of this T cell receptor (beta chain) is a study of neurological immune-mediated disorders. The CDR3 totals 10 residues. Trimming pared 5 bases from V and 3 bases from J, leaving 4 bases between. Germline V lookup: CDR1 DFQATT, CDR2 SNEGSKA (reference sequence). TCRdb ran MiXCR on the 5' RACE reads and lists one entry per CDR3 protein. The sample contains 39,000 or so distinct CDR3 sequences, about 2.3% of which appear only once. This clonotype has ten or more counts. The chain links TRBV20-1 to TRBJ1-2; D not certain. The sequenced sample consisted of PBMCs. This clonotype originated in a man aged 30 to 45 with multiple sclerosis. CDR3: CSAPYYGYTF. The CDR3 DNA reads TGCAGTGCTCCCTACTATGGCTACACCTTC.